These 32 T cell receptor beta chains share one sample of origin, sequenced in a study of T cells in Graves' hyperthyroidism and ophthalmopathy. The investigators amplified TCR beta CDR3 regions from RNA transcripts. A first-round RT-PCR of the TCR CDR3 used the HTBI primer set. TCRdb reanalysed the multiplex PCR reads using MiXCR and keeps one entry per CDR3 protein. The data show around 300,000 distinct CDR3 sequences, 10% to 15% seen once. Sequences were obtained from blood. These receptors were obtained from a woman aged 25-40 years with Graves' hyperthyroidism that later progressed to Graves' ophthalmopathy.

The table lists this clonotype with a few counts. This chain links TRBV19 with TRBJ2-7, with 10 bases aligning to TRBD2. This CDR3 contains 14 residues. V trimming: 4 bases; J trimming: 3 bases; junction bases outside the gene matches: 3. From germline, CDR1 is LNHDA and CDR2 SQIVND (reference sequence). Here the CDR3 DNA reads TGTGCCAGTAGTACTCTAGCGGGAGTCTACGAGCAGTACTTC. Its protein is CASSTLAGVYEQYF.

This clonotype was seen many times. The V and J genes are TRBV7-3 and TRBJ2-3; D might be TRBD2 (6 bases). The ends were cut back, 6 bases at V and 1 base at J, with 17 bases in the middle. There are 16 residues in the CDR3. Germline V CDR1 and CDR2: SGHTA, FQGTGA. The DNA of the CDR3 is TGTGCCAGCAGTGCGACTAGTTGGGAGCGCACAGATACGCAGTATTTT. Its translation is CASSATSWERTDTQYF.

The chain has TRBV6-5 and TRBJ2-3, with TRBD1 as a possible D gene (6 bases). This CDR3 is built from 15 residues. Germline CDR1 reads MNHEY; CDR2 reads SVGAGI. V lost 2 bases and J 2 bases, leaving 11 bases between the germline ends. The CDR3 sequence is CASSYLQGATDTQYF. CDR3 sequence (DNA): TGTGCCAGCAGTTACCTACAGGGCGCCACAGATACGCAGTATTTT.

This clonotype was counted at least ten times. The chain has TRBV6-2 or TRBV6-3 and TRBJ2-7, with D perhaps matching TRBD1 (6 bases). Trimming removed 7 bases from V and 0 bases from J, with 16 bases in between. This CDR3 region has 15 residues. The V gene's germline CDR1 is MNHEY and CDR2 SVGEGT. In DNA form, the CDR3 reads TGTGCCAGCAACAGGGCAAGGGGTAGCTCCTACGAGCAGTACTTC. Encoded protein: CASNRARGSSYEQYF.

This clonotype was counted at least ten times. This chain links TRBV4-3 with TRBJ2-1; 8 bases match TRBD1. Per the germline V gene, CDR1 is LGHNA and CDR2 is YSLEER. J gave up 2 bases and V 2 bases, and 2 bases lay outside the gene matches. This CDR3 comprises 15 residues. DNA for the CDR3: TGCGCCAGCAGCCAACCAGGGGGCACCTACAATGAGCAGTTCTTC. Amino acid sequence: CASSQPGGTYNEQFF.

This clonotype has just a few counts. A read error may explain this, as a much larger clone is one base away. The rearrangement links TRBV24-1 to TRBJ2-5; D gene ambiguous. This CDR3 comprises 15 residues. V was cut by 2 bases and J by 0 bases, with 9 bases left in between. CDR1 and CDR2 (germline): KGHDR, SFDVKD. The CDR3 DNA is TGTGCCACCAGTGATTATACAGAGAACCAAGAGACCCAGTACTTC. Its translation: CATSDYTENQETQYF.

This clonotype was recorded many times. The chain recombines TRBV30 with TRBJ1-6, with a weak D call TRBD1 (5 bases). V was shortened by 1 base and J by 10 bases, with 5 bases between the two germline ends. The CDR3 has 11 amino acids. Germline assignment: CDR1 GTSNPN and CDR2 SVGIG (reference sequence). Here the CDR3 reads CAWSGGSPLHF. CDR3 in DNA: TGTGCCTGGAGTGGGGGGTCACCCCTCCACTTT. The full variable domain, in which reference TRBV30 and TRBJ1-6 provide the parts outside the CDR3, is SQTIHQWPATLVQPVGSPLSLECTVEGTSNPNLYWYRQAAGRGLQLLFYSVGIGQISSEVPQNLSASRPQDRQFILSSKKLLLSDSGFYLCAWSGGSPLHFGNGTRLTVT.

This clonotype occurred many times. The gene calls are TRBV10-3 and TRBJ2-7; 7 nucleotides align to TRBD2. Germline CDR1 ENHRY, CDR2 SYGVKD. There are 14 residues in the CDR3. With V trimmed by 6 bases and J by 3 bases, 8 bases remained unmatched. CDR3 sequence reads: CAIRPAGNVYEQYF. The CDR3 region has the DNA TGTGCCATCAGGCCAGCGGGAAACGTCTACGAGCAGTACTTC.

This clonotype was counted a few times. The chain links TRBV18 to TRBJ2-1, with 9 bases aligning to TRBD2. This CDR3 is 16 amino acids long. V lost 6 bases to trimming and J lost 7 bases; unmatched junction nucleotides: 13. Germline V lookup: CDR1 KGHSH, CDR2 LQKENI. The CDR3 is CASSPWAGGPRNEQFF. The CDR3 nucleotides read TGTGCCAGCTCCCCATGGGCGGGAGGGCCTAGGAATGAGCAGTTCTTC.

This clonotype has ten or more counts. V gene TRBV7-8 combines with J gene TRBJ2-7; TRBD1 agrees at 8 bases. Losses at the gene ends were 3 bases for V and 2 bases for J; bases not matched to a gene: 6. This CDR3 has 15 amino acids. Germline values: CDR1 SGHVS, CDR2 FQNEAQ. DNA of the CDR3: TGTGCCAGCAGCTTCCAGAGACAGGGGCCCTACGAGCAGTACTTC. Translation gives CASSFQRQGPYEQYF.

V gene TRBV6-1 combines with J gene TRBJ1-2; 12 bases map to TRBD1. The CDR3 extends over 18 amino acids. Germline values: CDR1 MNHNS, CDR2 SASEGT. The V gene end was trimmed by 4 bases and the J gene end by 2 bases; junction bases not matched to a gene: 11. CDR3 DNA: TGTGCCAGCAGTGGACGTCAAATGGGGACAGGGGGCAACTATGGCTACACCTTC. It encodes CASSGRQMGTGGNYGYTF.

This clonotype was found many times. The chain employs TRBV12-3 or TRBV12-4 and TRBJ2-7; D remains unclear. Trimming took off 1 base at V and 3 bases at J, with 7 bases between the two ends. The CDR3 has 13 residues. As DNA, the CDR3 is TGTGCCAGCAGTTTAGGACACAACTACGAGCAGTACTTC. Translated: CASSLGHNYEQYF.

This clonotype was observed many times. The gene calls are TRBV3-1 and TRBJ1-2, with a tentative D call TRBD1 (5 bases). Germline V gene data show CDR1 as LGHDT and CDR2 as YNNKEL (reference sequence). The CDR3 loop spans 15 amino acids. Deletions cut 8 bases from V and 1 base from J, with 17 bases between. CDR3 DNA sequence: TGTGCCAGCCGCCCGGGGCCTCTAATTAACTATGGCTACACCTTC. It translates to CASRPGPLINYGYTF.

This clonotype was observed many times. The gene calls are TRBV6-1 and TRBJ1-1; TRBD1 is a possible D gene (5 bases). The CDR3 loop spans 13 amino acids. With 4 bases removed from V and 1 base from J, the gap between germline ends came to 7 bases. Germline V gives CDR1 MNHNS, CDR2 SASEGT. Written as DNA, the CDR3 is TGTGCCAGCAGTGGGGGGACGAACACTGAAGCTTTCTTT. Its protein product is CASSGGTNTEAFF.

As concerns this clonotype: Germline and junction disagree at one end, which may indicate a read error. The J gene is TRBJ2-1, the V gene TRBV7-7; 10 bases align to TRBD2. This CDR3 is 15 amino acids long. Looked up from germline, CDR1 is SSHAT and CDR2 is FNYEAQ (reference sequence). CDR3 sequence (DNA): TGTGCTAGCAGCTTAGAGGCTAGCGGGAGTTCTGAGCAGTTCTTC. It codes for CASSLEASGSSEQFF.

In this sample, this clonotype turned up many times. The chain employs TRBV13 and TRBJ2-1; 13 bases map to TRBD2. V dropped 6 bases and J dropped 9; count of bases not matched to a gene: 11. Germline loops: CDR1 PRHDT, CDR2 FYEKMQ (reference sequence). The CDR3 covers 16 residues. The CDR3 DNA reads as TGTGCCAGCAGAGCGGGCATCCGGACTAGCGGGAGTGAGCAGTTCTTC. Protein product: CASRAGIRTSGSEQFF.

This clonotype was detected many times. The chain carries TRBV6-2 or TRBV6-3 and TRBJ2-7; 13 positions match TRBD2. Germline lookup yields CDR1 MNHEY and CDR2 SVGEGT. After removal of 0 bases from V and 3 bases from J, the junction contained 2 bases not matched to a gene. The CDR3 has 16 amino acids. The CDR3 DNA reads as TGTGCCAGCAGTTACTCGGGGACTAGCGGGAACTACGAGCAGTACTTC. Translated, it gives CASSYSGTSGNYEQYF.

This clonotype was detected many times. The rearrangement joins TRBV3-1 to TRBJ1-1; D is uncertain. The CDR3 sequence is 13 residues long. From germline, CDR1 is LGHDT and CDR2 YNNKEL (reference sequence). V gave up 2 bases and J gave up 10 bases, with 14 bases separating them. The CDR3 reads CASSQLNNPGAFF. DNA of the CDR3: TGTGCCAGCAGCCAATTGAACAATCCCGGAGCTTTCTTT.

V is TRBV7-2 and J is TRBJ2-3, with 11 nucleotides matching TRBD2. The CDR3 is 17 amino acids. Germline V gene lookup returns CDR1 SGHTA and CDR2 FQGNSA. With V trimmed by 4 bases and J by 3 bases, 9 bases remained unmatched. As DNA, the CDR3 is TGTGCCAGCAGCTATAGCGGGAGGGCCTTTCCGACAGATACGCAGTATTTT. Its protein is CASSYSGRAFPTDTQYF.

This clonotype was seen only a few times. CDR3 nucleotide sequence: TGTGCCAGCAGCTACAGACAGTCCTCTGGAAACACCATATATTTT. As protein: CASSYRQSSGNTIYF. The chain is built from TRBV6-9 and TRBJ1-3; maybe TRBD1 (5 bases). The CDR3 covers 15 residues. Germline V lookup: CDR1 MNHGY, CDR2 SVAAGI. Deletions cut 6 bases from V and 0 bases from J, with 12 bases between.

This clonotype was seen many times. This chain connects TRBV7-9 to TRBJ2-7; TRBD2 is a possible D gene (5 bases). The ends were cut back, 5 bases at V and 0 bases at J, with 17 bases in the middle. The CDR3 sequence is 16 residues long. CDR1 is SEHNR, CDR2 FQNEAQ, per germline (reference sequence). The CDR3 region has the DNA TGTGCCAGCAGCGTAGAGGGCTACCCAAGCTCCTACGAGCAGTACTTC. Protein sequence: CASSVEGYPSSYEQYF.

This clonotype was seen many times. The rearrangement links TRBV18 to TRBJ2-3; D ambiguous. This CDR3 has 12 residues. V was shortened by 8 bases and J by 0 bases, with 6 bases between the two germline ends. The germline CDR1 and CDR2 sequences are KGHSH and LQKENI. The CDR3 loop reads CASSPSTDTQYF. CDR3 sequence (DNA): TGTGCCAGCAGCCCTAGCACAGATACGCAGTATTTT.

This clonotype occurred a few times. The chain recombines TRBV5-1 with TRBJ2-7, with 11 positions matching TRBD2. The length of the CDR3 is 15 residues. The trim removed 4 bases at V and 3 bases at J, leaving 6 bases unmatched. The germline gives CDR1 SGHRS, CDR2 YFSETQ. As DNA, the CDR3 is TGCGCCAGCAGCATAGCTAGCGGGAGGTACTACGAGCAGTACTTC. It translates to CASSIASGRYYEQYF.

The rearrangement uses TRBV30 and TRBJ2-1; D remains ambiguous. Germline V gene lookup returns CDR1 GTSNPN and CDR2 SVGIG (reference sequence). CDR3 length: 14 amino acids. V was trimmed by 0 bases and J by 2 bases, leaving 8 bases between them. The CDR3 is CAWSVSATYNEQFF. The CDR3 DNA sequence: TGTGCCTGGAGTGTGAGCGCCACCTACAATGAGCAGTTCTTC.

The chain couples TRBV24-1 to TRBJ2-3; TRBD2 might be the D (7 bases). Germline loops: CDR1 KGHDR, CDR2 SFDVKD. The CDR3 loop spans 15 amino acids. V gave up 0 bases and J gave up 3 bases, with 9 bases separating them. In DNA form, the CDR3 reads TGTGCCACCAGTGATTTGAGGGGGGGGACAGATACGCAGTATTTT. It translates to CATSDLRGGTDTQYF.

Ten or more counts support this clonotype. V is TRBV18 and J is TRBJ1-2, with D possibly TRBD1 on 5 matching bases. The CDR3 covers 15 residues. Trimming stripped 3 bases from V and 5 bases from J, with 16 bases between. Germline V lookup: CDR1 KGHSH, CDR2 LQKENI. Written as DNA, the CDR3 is TGTGCCAGCTCACCCGGTCCGGACATTCTATATGGCTACACCTTC. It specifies CASSPGPDILYGYTF.

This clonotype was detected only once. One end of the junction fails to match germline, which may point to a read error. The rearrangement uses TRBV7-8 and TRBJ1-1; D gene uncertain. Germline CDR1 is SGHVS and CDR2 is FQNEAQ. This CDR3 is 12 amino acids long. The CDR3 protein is CASSQSNSEAFF. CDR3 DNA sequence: TGTGCCAGCAGCCAGTCGAACAGTGAAGCTTTCTTT.

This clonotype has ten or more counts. CDR3 residues: CASSLAGWWEVGVDTQYF. The CDR3 DNA follows: TGTGCCAGCAGCTTAGCGGGGTGGTGGGAGGTGGGTGTAGATACGCAGTATTTT. The genes are TRBV7-2 and TRBJ2-3, with D possibly TRBD2 on 6 matching bases. CDR3 size: 18 residues. The V gene's germline CDR1 is SGHTA and CDR2 FQGNSA. Trimming shortened V by 0 bases and J by 5 bases, and 21 bases separated the two germline ends.

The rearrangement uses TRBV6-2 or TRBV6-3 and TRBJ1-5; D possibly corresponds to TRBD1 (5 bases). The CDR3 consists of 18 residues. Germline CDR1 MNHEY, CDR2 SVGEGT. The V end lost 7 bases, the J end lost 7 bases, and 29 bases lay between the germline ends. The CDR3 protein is CASISSLWSTGSDQPQHF. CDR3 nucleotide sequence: TGTGCCAGCATTTCTAGCCTCTGGTCAACAGGATCCGACCAGCCCCAGCATTTT.

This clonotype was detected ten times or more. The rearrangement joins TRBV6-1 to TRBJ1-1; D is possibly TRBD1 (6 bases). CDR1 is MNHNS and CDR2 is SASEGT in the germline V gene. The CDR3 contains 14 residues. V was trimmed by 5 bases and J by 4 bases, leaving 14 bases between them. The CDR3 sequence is CASSPDRLSTEAFF. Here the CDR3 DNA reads TGTGCCAGCAGTCCAGACAGGTTAAGCACTGAAGCTTTCTTT.

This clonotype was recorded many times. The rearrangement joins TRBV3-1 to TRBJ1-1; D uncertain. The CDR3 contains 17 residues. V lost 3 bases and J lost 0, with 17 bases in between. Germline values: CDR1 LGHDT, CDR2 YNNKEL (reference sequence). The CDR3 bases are TGTGCCAGCAGCCACAATGTGCGACAATCGATGAACACTGAAGCTTTCTTT. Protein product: CASSHNVRQSMNTEAFF.

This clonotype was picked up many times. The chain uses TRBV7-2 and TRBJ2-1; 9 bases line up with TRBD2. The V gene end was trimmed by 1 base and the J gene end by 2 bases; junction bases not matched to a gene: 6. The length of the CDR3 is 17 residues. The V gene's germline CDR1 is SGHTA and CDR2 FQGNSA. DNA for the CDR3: TGTGCCAGCAGCTTAGTCGGCGGGAGGGGGACCTACAATGAGCAGTTCTTC. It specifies CASSLVGGRGTYNEQFF.